The rows below give T cell receptor beta chains drawn from one sample of a study of blood T cell repertoires in COVID-19. The method was immunoSEQ multiplex PCR; TCRdb's version includes in-frame clones alone and lacks a portion of them. The data contain about 19,000 clones, 80% to 90% of them singletons. The specimen was peripheral blood. The receptors come from a human donor in a cohort sampled during active COVID-19. Each CDR3 is given with its conserved first and last residue. D genes are given only for firm matches. Clone size is given for some rows only: seen once, a few or many times, or a class if the clone is expanded.

D: TRBD2; V: TRBV29-1; size: NA; J: TRBJ2-5; DNA: TGCAGCGTGCCGACTAGCAGACGTTTCTTAGAGACCCAGTACTTC; CDR3: CSVPTSRRFLETQYF
D: TRBD2; V: TRBV28; size: once; J: TRBJ2-7; DNA: TGTGCCAGCAGTTTCCTCCTAGCGGGAGGTCTCTCCGAGCAGTACTTC; CDR3: CASSFLLAGGLSEQYF
D: NA; V: TRBV27; size: NA; J: TRBJ2-7; DNA: TGTGCCAGCTCTCTCCCAGGGAGGTGGTCCTACGAGCAGTACTTC; CDR3: CASSLPGRWSYEQYF
D: NA; V: TRBV15; size: NA; J: TRBJ1-4; DNA: TGTGCCACCAGCGGGTCTTACAGGATGGAAGAAAAACTGTTTTTT; CDR3: CATSGSYRMEEKLFF
D: NA; V: TRBV19; size: NA; J: TRBJ2-7; DNA: TGTGCCAGTAGTATGGTCATTAATACCGGCGAGCAGTACTTC; CDR3: CASSMVINTGEQYF
D: NA; V: TRBV20-1; size: NA; J: TRBJ2-3; DNA: TGCAGTGCTAGTATGGCGGGGAACACAGATACGCAGTATTTT; CDR3: CSASMAGNTDTQYF
D: TRBD2; V: TRBV11-1; size: NA; J: TRBJ2-3; DNA: TGTGCCAGCAGCCCTAGCGGGAGGAGGGGAGATACGCAGTATTTT; CDR3: CASSPSGRRGDTQYF
D: NA; V: TRBV5-1; size: NA; J: TRBJ2-6; DNA: TGCGCCAGCAGGGAGGCCACCCAGAGCTCTGGGGCCAACGTCCTGACTTTC; CDR3: CASREATQSSGANVLTF
D: NA; V: TRBV6-5; size: NA; J: TRBJ1-5; DNA: TGTGCCAGCACCCCAGGGACTGGGCAGCCCCAGCATTTT; CDR3: CASTPGTGQPQHF
D: NA; V: TRBV9; size: NA; J: TRBJ2-5; DNA: TGTGCCAGCAGCCTCAAAACGAGGGAGACCCAGTACTTC; CDR3: CASSLKTRETQYF
D: TRBD1; V: TRBV27; size: NA; J: TRBJ1-4; DNA: TGTGCCAGCACCCGGACAGGGGTCAATGAAAAACTGTTTTTT; CDR3: CASTRTGVNEKLFF
D: TRBD2; V: TRBV4-1; size: NA; J: TRBJ2-7; DNA: TGCGCCAGCAGCCCCACTAGCGGGAGTACCTACGAGCAGTACTTC; CDR3: CASSPTSGSTYEQYF
D: NA; V: TRBV6-5; size: NA; J: TRBJ2-7; DNA: TGTGCCAGCAGAATCCTAAAGTACGAGCAGTACTTC; CDR3: CASRILKYEQYF
D: TRBD2; V: TRBV28; size: NA; J: TRBJ2-3; DNA: TGTGCCAGCAGCTTACAGCGGGAGGGCCCCCAGGAAGGGGGCACAGATACGCAGTATTTT; CDR3: CASSLQREGPQEGGTDTQYF
D: TRBD1; V: TRBV10-3; size: once; J: TRBJ1-1; DNA: TGTGCCATCAGTACACAGTCTCGGACAGGGGCGGGGGACACTGAAGCTTTCTTT; CDR3: CAISTQSRTGAGDTEAFF
D: NA; V: TRBV11-2; size: NA; J: TRBJ2-7; DNA: TGTGCCAGCAGCGCCGCAGGGGTTAGCTCCTACGAGCAGTACTTC; CDR3: CASSAAGVSSYEQYF
D: NA; V: TRBV3-1/TRBV3-2; size: NA; J: TRBJ1-2; DNA: TGTGCCAGCAGCCAAGATTGGGGGACTGTCTATGGCTACACCTTC; CDR3: CASSQDWGTVYGYTF
D: NA; V: TRBV5-4; size: NA; J: TRBJ2-3; DNA: TGTGCCAGCAGCTTGCCGGCTCAAACAGGCGGCGATACGCAGTATTTT; CDR3: CASSLPAQTGGDTQYF
D: TRBD2; V: TRBV3-1/TRBV3-2; size: NA; J: TRBJ2-2; DNA: TGTGCCAGCAGCCAAAGCGGGATCACCGGGGAGCTGTTTTTT; CDR3: CASSQSGITGELFF
D: NA; V: TRBV11-2; size: few; J: TRBJ1-4; DNA: TGTGCCAGCAGCATCAGTAATGAAAAACTGTTTTTT; CDR3: CASSISNEKLFF
D: TRBD2; V: TRBV7-6; size: once; J: TRBJ2-2; DNA: TGTGCCAGCAGCTCCGGAAAGACTAGCGGGAACTGGGAGCTGTTTTTT; CDR3: CASSSGKTSGNWELFF
D: TRBD2; V: TRBV4-1; size: NA; J: TRBJ2-1; DNA: TGCGCCAGCAGCCAACCAGCGGGGGTTGAGCAGTTCTTC; CDR3: CASSQPAGVEQFF
D: NA; V: TRBV5-6; size: NA; J: TRBJ2-7; DNA: TGTGCCAGCAGTTCCGCCTACGAGCAGTACTTC; CDR3: CASSSAYEQYF